The 28 T cell receptor beta chains given below trace back to one sample, sequenced in a study of blood T cell repertoires in COVID-19. Assay: immunoSEQ multiplex PCR; the TCRdb copy retains only in-frame clones and omits some. The data contain approximately 300,000 clones, more than 80% of them seen just once; the ten biggest clones take up under 6.5%. Material for sequencing was peripheral blood. The receptors were sampled from a young man who had recovered from COVID-19.

V and J are TRBV11-3 and TRBJ2-1; D may be TRBD2 (5 bases). The CDR3 consists of 13 residues. CDR1 and CDR2 from the germline V gene are SGHNT and YENEEA. The ends were cut back, 5 bases at V and 9 bases at J, with 14 bases in the middle. CDR3: CASSLEGQGEQFF. CDR3 nucleotide sequence: TGTGCCAGCAGCCTCGAGGGTCAAGGTGAGCAGTTCTTC.

The J gene is TRBJ2-1, the V gene TRBV5-1, with a tentative D call TRBD2 (5 bases). CDR1 and CDR2 (germline): SGHRS, YFSETQ. This CDR3 has 17 residues. The V end was cut by 4 bases, the J end by 0 bases, with 17 bases between. The CDR3 is CASSPIHGKSSYNEQFF. DNA of the CDR3: TGCGCCAGCAGCCCCATTCACGGGAAGAGCTCCTACAATGAGCAGTTCTTC.

With regard to this clone: This same CDR3 is encoded by further DNA sequences in the sample. The genes are TRBV19 and TRBJ1-2; tentative D call: TRBD1 (5 bases). This CDR3 has 13 amino acids. From germline, CDR1 is LNHDA and CDR2 SQIVND (reference sequence). The V and J ends lost 4 bases and 3 bases respectively, with 9 bases between them. The CDR3 is CASSRQGDYGYTF. In DNA form, the CDR3 reads TGTGCCAGTAGTAGGCAGGGTGACTATGGCTACACCTTC.

The rearrangement uses TRBV6-5 and TRBJ2-7; D is perhaps TRBD2 (5 bases). The germline gives CDR1 MNHEY, CDR2 SVGAGI. The V gene lost 10 bases and the J gene lost 0 bases, with 13 bases spanning the gap. The CDR3 consists of 13 residues. DNA for the CDR3: TGTGCCACCGGTCTAGGACTCTCCTACGAGCAGTACTTC. Amino acids: CATGLGLSYEQYF.

The gene calls are TRBV11-2 and TRBJ2-1; D gene unclear. This CDR3 has 12 amino acids. CDR1 is SGHAT, CDR2 FQNNGV, per germline. V was shortened by 7 bases and J by 7 bases, with 11 bases between the two germline ends. The chain's CDR3 is CASTAPRNEQFF. CDR3 in DNA: TGTGCCAGCACCGCCCCCAGGAATGAGCAGTTCTTC.

The CDR3 protein is CASSDQPLAASYNEQFF. The CDR3, as DNA: TGTGCCAGCAGCGACCAACCTTTGGCGGCGTCCTACAATGAGCAGTTCTTC. The chain recombines TRBV9 with TRBJ2-1; no definite D call. The CDR3 runs to 17 residues. In germline, CDR1 is SGDLS, CDR2 YYNGEE. V was shortened by 3 bases and J by 1 base, with 17 bases between the two germline ends.

The V call is TRBV27, the J call TRBJ1-2; 7 bases fit TRBD1. Germline V gene data show CDR1 as MNHEY and CDR2 as SMNVEV (reference sequence). The CDR3 sequence is 17 residues long. Losses at the gene ends were 0 bases for V and 4 bases for J; bases not matched to a gene: 11. CDR3 region: CASSLSWGQPGPYGYTF. The CDR3 region has the DNA TGTGCCAGCAGTTTATCTTGGGGACAGCCGGGACCCTATGGCTACACCTTC.

The gene calls are TRBV6-6 and TRBJ2-1; 8 bases agree with TRBD1. This CDR3 region has 15 residues. The J segment lost 3 bases and the V segment lost 5 bases, leaving 6 bases of the junction unmatched. Germline V gene data show CDR1 as MNHNY and CDR2 as SVGAGI (reference sequence). CDR3: CASSTRQGHYNEQFF. The CDR3 DNA sequence: TGTGCCAGCAGTACAAGACAGGGGCACTACAATGAGCAGTTCTTC.

Here the CDR3 reads CAGRGGNNYGYTF. DNA of the CDR3: TGTGCCGGTCGAGGCGGCAACAACTATGGCTACACCTTC. The chain couples TRBV7-9 to TRBJ1-2; no reliable D call. The germline V gene has CDR1 SEHNR and CDR2 FQNEAQ (reference sequence). The CDR3 extends over 13 amino acids. V lost 11 bases and J lost 2, with 15 bases in between.

This CDR3 is CASSPVGTGGTDTQYF. CDR3 bases: TGTGCCAGCTCACCAGTCGGGACAGGGGGCACAGATACGCAGTATTTT. The chain has TRBV18 and TRBJ2-3, with 10 bases that match TRBD1. The V and J ends lost 2 bases and 1 base, in that order; junction bases with no gene match: 3. The CDR3 is 16 amino acids. CDR1 is KGHSH, CDR2 LQKENI, per germline.

The chain employs TRBV6-4 and TRBJ2-2; D is perhaps TRBD1 (6 bases). In germline, CDR1 is MRHNA, CDR2 SNTAGT. This CDR3 has 16 amino acids. V lost 4 bases, J lost 1 base, and 13 bases lay in between. Here the CDR3 DNA reads TGTGCCAGCAGTGCAAACAGGGCATTGAACACCGGGGAGCTGTTTTTT. It encodes CASSANRALNTGELFF.

The chain carries TRBV7-2 and TRBJ1-1, with 7 positions matching TRBD1. V lost 3 bases, J lost 2 bases, and 6 bases stayed unmatched. Germline CDR1 SGHTA, CDR2 FQGNSA. This CDR3 has 15 residues. The CDR3 here is CASSLHGTVNTEAFF. The CDR3 DNA reads TGTGCCAGCAGCTTGCACGGGACAGTAAACACTGAAGCTTTCTTT.

The chain combines TRBV7-9 with TRBJ2-7; D is perhaps TRBD1 (5 bases). Germline assignment: CDR1 SEHNR and CDR2 FQNEAQ (reference sequence). Trimming removed 2 bases from V and 1 base from J, with 9 bases in between. The CDR3 has 14 amino acids. For the CDR3, the DNA is TGTGCCAGCAGCTTACCTGACAGATCCTACGAGCAGTACTTC. Encoded protein: CASSLPDRSYEQYF.

The chain couples TRBV27 to TRBJ1-2, with no clear D. CDR1 is MNHEY and CDR2 is SMNVEV in the germline V gene (reference sequence). Trimming pared 2 bases from V and 4 bases from J, leaving 14 bases between. CDR3 length: 15 residues. The CDR3 sequence: CASSLQFREIYGYTF. CDR3 nucleotide sequence: TGTGCCAGCAGTTTACAATTTAGAGAAATCTATGGCTACACCTTC.

In its sample, this clone was seen a few times. The chain is built from TRBV7-3 and TRBJ2-2; the match to TRBD1 covers 9 bases. Germline values: CDR1 SGHTA, CDR2 FQGTGA. V gave up 4 bases and J gave up 1 base; unmatched junction bases: 4. The CDR3 length is 16 residues. CDR3 residues: CASSSGQGKNTGELFF. As DNA, the CDR3 is TGTGCCAGCAGCTCCGGACAGGGGAAGAACACCGGGGAGCTGTTTTTT.

The chain combines TRBV6-5 with TRBJ2-1; 7 bases fit TRBD1. V shed 6 bases and J 7 bases; nucleotides not matched to a gene: 12. The CDR3 is 15 residues long. Germline V gene data show CDR1 as MNHEY and CDR2 as SVGAGI. CDR3 region: CASSTLGRGWNEQFF. Here the CDR3 DNA reads TGTGCCAGCAGCACCCTGGGCAGGGGGTGGAATGAGCAGTTCTTC.

This clone was recorded once. Other nucleotide sequences from this sample produce the same CDR3. This rearrangement joins TRBV29-1 to TRBJ2-7; 7 nucleotides align to TRBD1. J lost 0 bases, V lost 4 bases, and 0 bases had no gene match. The CDR3 loop spans 12 amino acids. Per germline, CDR1 SQVTM and CDR2 ANQGSEA. The CDR3 DNA is TGCAGCGTTGGGGACAGCTCCTACGAGCAGTACTTC. It codes for CSVGDSSYEQYF.

V and J are TRBV6-5 and TRBJ2-1; TRBD2 matches 10 bases. CDR3 length equals 13 residues. The germline CDR1 and CDR2 sequences are MNHEY and SVGAGI. V lost 6 bases to trimming and J lost 4 bases; unmatched junction nucleotides: 0. CDR3 in amino acids: CASRGLAYNEQFF. The CDR3 coding sequence is TGTGCCAGCAGGGGACTAGCGTACAATGAGCAGTTCTTC.

V and J are TRBV27 and TRBJ2-2, with 7 bases aligning to TRBD2. The V segment lost 5 bases and the J segment 4 bases; nucleotides outside the gene matches: 16. Germline V CDR1 and CDR2: MNHEY, SMNVEV (reference sequence). The CDR3 consists of 18 residues. CDR3 nucleotides: TGTGCCAGCAGTCCCCCCCCGGGGTACCGCGGGAGCACCGGGGAGCTGTTTTTT. Protein sequence: CASSPPPGYRGSTGELFF.

This chain links TRBV27 with TRBJ2-7, with unresolved D. V dropped 5 bases and J dropped 0 bases, with 5 bases sitting between them. The CDR3 runs to 12 residues. Germline values: CDR1 MNHEY, CDR2 SMNVEV (reference sequence). In nucleotides, the CDR3 is TGTGCCAGCAGTCCTCCCTCCTACGAGCAGTACTTC. This translates into CASSPPSYEQYF.

This clone came up once. This rearrangement joins TRBV6-1 to TRBJ2-5; D not certain. The CDR3 sequence is 12 residues long. The germline V and J ends were trimmed by 1 base and 4 bases, with 4 bases remaining between them. Looked up from germline, CDR1 is MNHNS and CDR2 is SASEGT. The CDR3 protein is CASSEGRETQYF. The CDR3 DNA reads as TGTGCCAGCAGTGAAGGGAGAGAGACCCAGTACTTC.

The rearrangement joins TRBV6-1 to TRBJ1-2, with no clear D. V lost 0 bases to trimming and J lost 4 bases, with 6 bases between them. Germline-derived CDR1 and CDR2 are MNHNS and SASEGT. The CDR3 runs 13 residues. The CDR3: CASSEAGSYGYTF. Here the CDR3 DNA reads TGTGCCAGCAGTGAAGCGGGCAGCTATGGCTACACCTTC.

The J gene is TRBJ2-5, the V gene TRBV4-1, with 10 bases lining up with TRBD2. The CDR3 covers 13 residues. Losses at the gene ends were 11 bases for V and 5 bases for J; bases not matched to a gene: 8. Looked up from germline, CDR1 is MGHRA and CDR2 is YSYEKL. The CDR3 sequence: CAASGGGLETQYF. For the CDR3, the DNA is TGCGCCGCGAGCGGGGGGGGCTTGGAGACCCAGTACTTC.

This sequence joins TRBV7-8 and TRBJ2-3, with 14 bases aligning to TRBD2. The CDR3 is made up of 16 amino acids. Per germline, CDR1 SGHVS and CDR2 FQNEAQ. With 5 bases clipped from V and 5 bases from J, the junction kept 6 bases outside the gene matches. The CDR3 sequence: CASSPTSGGARDTQYF. In DNA, the CDR3 is TGTGCCAGCAGCCCGACTAGCGGGGGGGCTCGAGATACGCAGTATTTT.

The V call is TRBV10-3, the J call TRBJ1-5; TRBD1 is a possible D gene (5 bases). CDR3 length: 14 amino acids. Germline loops: CDR1 ENHRY, CDR2 SYGVKD. Trimming removed 0 bases at V and 5 bases at J, with 8 bases between. The CDR3 bases are TGTGCCATCAGTGAGTCTGGCAGGGATCAGCCCCAGCATTTT. Amino acid sequence: CAISESGRDQPQHF.

The chain links TRBV27 to TRBJ2-7; 9 bases map to TRBD2. Germline CDR1 and CDR2: MNHEY and SMNVEV (reference sequence). V shed 2 bases, J shed 6 bases, and the junction held 5 bases outside the gene matches. The CDR3 length is 14 residues. CDR3 amino acids: CASSLLAGTGEQYF. The CDR3 DNA reads as TGTGCCAGCAGTTTACTAGCGGGAACTGGCGAGCAGTACTTC.

The chain is built from TRBV7-2 and TRBJ1-1, with D tentatively TRBD1 (5 bases). V lost 1 base, J lost 3 bases, and 18 bases lay in between. Germline-derived CDR1 and CDR2 are SGHTA and FQGNSA. The CDR3 covers 17 residues. CDR3 sequence reads: CASSLGLGGVTHTEAFF. As DNA, the CDR3 is TGTGCCAGCAGCTTAGGATTGGGGGGGGTCACGCACACTGAAGCTTTCTTT.

The V call is TRBV4-2, the J call TRBJ1-1; possible D gene TRBD1, 6 bases. V gave up 0 bases and J gave up 4 bases, with 18 bases separating them. CDR3 length: 17 residues. The V gene's germline CDR1 is LGHNA and CDR2 YNFKEQ. The chain's CDR3 is CASSQDRGGTPGTEAFF. In DNA, the CDR3 is TGTGCCAGCAGCCAAGATCGGGGGGGCACCCCTGGCACTGAAGCTTTCTTT.